Listed below are T cell receptor beta chains from one sample, sequenced in a study of PD-1 blockade in classical Hodgkin lymphoma. Data came from immunoSEQ multiplex PCR; TCRdb stores just in-frame clones and leaves some out. The data hold approximately 25,000 clones, with roughly 84% observed a single time. The source was CD4+ T cells from blood, collected at baseline. These receptor sequences come from a human donor with classical Hodgkin lymphoma. Each CDR3 is given with its conserved first and last residue. D genes are given only for firm matches. Size is omitted from some rows. Given values are once, few, many or a class for expanded clones.

d_gene	abundance	v_gene	j_gene	CDR3aa	CDR3nt
NA	NA	TRBV5-1	TRBJ1-1	CASSPSGARMNTEAFF	TGCGCCAGCAGCCCTTCGGGGGCCAGAATGAACACTGAAGCTTTCTTT
NA	NA	TRBV30	TRBJ1-4	CAWSGVNEKLFF	TGTGCCTGGAGTGGAGTAAATGAAAAACTGTTTTTT
NA	NA	TRBV9	TRBJ1-4	CASSVAPGGTNEKLFF	TGTGCCAGCAGCGTAGCTCCCGGGGGGACTAATGAAAAACTGTTTTTT
NA	NA	TRBV14	TRBJ1-4	CASSQSGQSNEKLFF	TGTGCCAGCAGCCAGTCAGGGCAAAGTAATGAAAAACTGTTTTTT
NA	NA	TRBV29-1	TRBJ1-1	CSASRGNTEAFF	TGCAGCGCCTCCCGGGGGAACACTGAAGCTTTCTTT
NA	NA	TRBV15	TRBJ2-7	CATSRVYQGSEQYF	TGTGCCACCAGCAGAGTCTACCAGGGCTCCGAGCAGTACTTC
TRBD2	NA	TRBV5-1	TRBJ2-5	CASSLAAGGVRGETQYF	TGCGCCAGCAGCTTGGCAGCGGGGGGAGTACGGGGAGAGACCCAGTACTTC
TRBD1	NA	TRBV7-9	TRBJ1-1	CASSQQDRATEAFF	TGTGCCAGCAGCCAGCAAGACAGGGCTACTGAAGCTTTCTTT
NA	NA	TRBV7-9	TRBJ1-5	CASSSRGSQPQHF	TGTGCCAGCAGCTCAAGAGGGAGTCAGCCCCAGCATTTT
NA	NA	TRBV11-3	TRBJ1-6	CASSLEQGGSQNNSPLHF	TGTGCCAGCAGCTTAGAGCAAGGGGGGAGCCAAAATAATTCACCCCTCCACTTT
NA	once	TRBV5-1	TRBJ2-2	CASSLGYSGTIGELFF	TGCGCCAGCAGCTTGGGATACAGTGGAACCATCGGGGAGCTGTTTTTT
TRBD1	NA	TRBV2	TRBJ1-5	CASNRDRGNQPQHF	TGTGCCAGCAACCGGGACAGGGGGAATCAGCCCCAGCATTTT
NA	NA	TRBV30	TRBJ1-3	CAWSTGSGNTIYF	TGTGCCTGGAGTACGGGATCTGGAAACACCATATATTTT
NA	NA	TRBV14	TRBJ2-1	CASSPRGGVSNEQFF	TGTGCCAGCAGCCCCCGTGGTGGGGTTAGCAATGAGCAGTTCTTC
TRBD1	few	TRBV4-3	TRBJ1-4	CASSRQGATNEKLFF	TGCGCCAGCAGCAGACAGGGCGCAACTAATGAAAAACTGTTTTTT
NA	once	TRBV6-1	TRBJ1-4	CASSSRQLNEKLFF	TGTGCCAGCAGTTCACGACAGCTTAATGAAAAACTGTTTTTT
NA	NA	TRBV6-1	TRBJ2-7	CASSESQGAVEQYF	TGTGCCAGCAGTGAAAGCCAGGGCGCGGTCGAGCAGTACTTC
NA	NA	TRBV21-1	TRBJ2-4	CARGFLAKNIQYF	TGTGCCAGAGGGTTTTTAGCCAAAAACATTCAGTACTTC
TRBD1	NA	TRBV5-1	TRBJ1-2	CASSLLGTGLDF	TGCGCCAGCAGCTTGCTGGGGACAGGATTAGACTTC
TRBD1	NA	TRBV5-1	TRBJ2-5	CASSSGTGVETQYF	TGCGCCAGCAGCTCCGGGACAGGGGTGGAGACCCAGTACTTC
NA	NA	TRBV7-9	TRBJ1-3	CASSLTNQRPSGNTIYF	TGTGCCAGCAGCTTAACAAATCAGAGGCCCTCTGGAAACACCATATATTTT
NA	NA	TRBV27	TRBJ2-5	CASRVPGAGQETQYF	TGTGCCAGCCGGGTCCCGGGGGCGGGGCAAGAGACCCAGTACTTC
NA	NA	TRBV6-5	TRBJ1-1	CASKGQGQYTEAFF	TGTGCCAGCAAGGGGCAGGGCCAGTACACTGAAGCTTTCTTT
TRBD2	NA	TRBV15	TRBJ2-1	CATSRVRGAPLYNEQFF	TGTGCCACCAGCAGGGTGCGGGGGGCTCCACTCTACAATGAGCAGTTCTTC
NA	NA	TRBV19	TRBJ2-7	CASSTADTTYEQYF	TGTGCCAGTAGTACGGCAGACACTACCTACGAGCAGTACTTC
NA	NA	TRBV12-2	TRBJ1-4	CASRAPRQGTTNEKLFF	TGTGCAAGTCGCGCGCCCCGACAGGGAACAACTAATGAAAAACTGTTTTTT
NA	NA	TRBV5-1	TRBJ2-5	CASSLGGGQETQYF	TGCGCCAGCAGCTTGGGTGGGGGGCAGGAGACCCAGTACTTC
TRBD2	NA	TRBV6-6	TRBJ2-1	CASSRVAGEVGEQFF	TGTGCCAGCAGTCGAGTCGCGGGGGAAGTTGGAGAGCAGTTCTTC
TRBD1	once	TRBV7-9	TRBJ1-4	CASSLGQSNEKLFF	TGTGCCAGCAGCTTGGGACAGAGTAATGAAAAACTGTTTTTT
NA	NA	TRBV5-1	TRBJ1-2	CASRSRTGSNYGYTF	TGCGCCAGCAGATCCCGAACCGGGAGCAACTATGGCTACACCTTC
TRBD1	once	TRBV4-3	TRBJ1-6	CASSQDKDRAIPLHF	TGCGCCAGCAGCCAAGATAAGGACAGGGCGATTCCCCTCCACTTT
TRBD2	NA	TRBV6-5	TRBJ2-3	CASSGLATDTQYF	TGTGCCAGCTCTGGACTAGCTACAGATACGCAGTATTTT
NA	NA	TRBV18	TRBJ1-6	CASSLSPGTGQSPLHF	TGTGCCAGCTCACTATCACCCGGGACGGGCCAATCACCCCTCCACTTT
NA	NA	TRBV11-2	TRBJ1-1	CASSLDMVKAFF	TGTGCCAGCAGCTTAGATATGGTAAAGGCTTTCTTT
NA	few	TRBV19	TRBJ1-1	CASTQGGTEAFF	TGTGCCAGTACCCAAGGGGGGACTGAAGCTTTCTTT
NA	NA	TRBV6-6	TRBJ1-6	CASGEGGRAASPLHF	TGTGCCAGCGGGGAGGGGGGGAGGGCTGCTTCACCCCTCCACTTT
NA	NA	TRBV18	TRBJ2-2	CASSWVAGELFF	TGTGCCAGCTCTTGGGTGGCCGGGGAGCTGTTTTTT
NA	NA	TRBV6-5	TRBJ1-1	CASSYDEGGKEAFF	TGTGCCAGCAGTTACGACGAAGGCGGGAAAGAAGCTTTCTTT
NA	NA	TRBV2	TRBJ1-1	CASSAYNTEAFF	TGTGCCAGCAGTGCGTATAACACTGAAGCTTTCTTT
NA	NA	TRBV6-1	TRBJ2-1	CASSEGGGYYNEQFF	TGTGCCAGCAGTGAAGGGGGGGGCTACTACAATGAGCAGTTCTTC
TRBD1	NA	TRBV2	TRBJ1-5	CASSDTGGNQPQHF	TGTGCCAGCAGTGACACAGGGGGTAATCAGCCCCAGCATTTT
TRBD2	NA	TRBV11-2	TRBJ2-5	CASSLGTSGGTGETQYF	TGTGCCAGCAGCTTGGGTACTAGCGGCGGCACCGGTGAGACCCAGTACTTC
TRBD1	NA	TRBV11-1	TRBJ2-7	CASSDSGGKNEQYF	TGTGCCAGCAGCGATTCAGGGGGCAAGAACGAGCAGTACTTC
NA	once	TRBV2	TRBJ1-4	CASSVRRINEKLFF	TGTGCCAGCAGTGTCCGGCGGATTAATGAAAAACTGTTTTTT
TRBD1	NA	TRBV6-5	TRBJ1-2	CASSYSTGGRGYTF	TGTGCCAGCAGTTACTCGACAGGGGGAAGAGGCTACACCTTC
NA	NA	TRBV7-2	TRBJ2-1	CASSARPGANEQFF	TGTGCCAGCAGCGCACGCCCCGGGGCGAATGAGCAGTTCTTC
TRBD1	NA	TRBV5-4	TRBJ1-1	CATQGAMNTEAFF	TGTGCAACGCAGGGGGCGATGAACACTGAAGCTTTCTTT
TRBD2	NA	TRBV19	TRBJ2-7	CASRRAGGSSYEQYF	TGTGCCAGTCGCAGAGCGGGGGGGAGCTCCTACGAGCAGTACTTC
NA	NA	TRBV15	TRBJ1-1	CATSRGRGGAHEAFF	TGTGCCACCAGCAGAGGGCGTGGGGGAGCCCACGAAGCTTTCTTT
NA	NA	TRBV2	TRBJ2-6	CASRAFRTEFGANVLTF	TGTGCCAGCAGAGCCTTCAGGACAGAGTTCGGGGCCAACGTCCTGACTTTC
TRBD1	NA	TRBV5-1	TRBJ2-7	CASSPGQSMVVQYF	TGCGCCAGCTCACCGGGACAGTCGATGGTGGTGCAGTACTTC
NA	once	TRBV28	TRBJ1-2	CASSLSAAGGYTF	TGTGCCAGCAGTTTATCGGCAGCCGGTGGCTACACCTTC
NA	once	TRBV11-2	TRBJ1-5	CASSATGGSNQPQHF	TGTGCCAGCAGCGCGACCGGGGGTAGCAATCAGCCCCAGCATTTT
NA	NA	TRBV2	TRBJ2-6	CASSADRMSGANVLTF	TGTGCCAGCAGTGCAGACAGGATGTCTGGGGCCAACGTCCTGACTTTC